The 14 T cell receptor beta chains presented below share a single source sample, sequenced in a study of cytotoxic CD8 clonotypes in ibrutinib-treated CLL (dated by TCRdb to 2020 to 2023). The library was prepared using the immunoSEQ multiplex PCR assay. TCRdb limited this immuneACCESS table to in-frame rearrangements with V and J called. A share of clones is missing; checked studies link under half to unresolved V genes, and the rest is unexplained. The sample yields approximately 340,000 clones; 67% were counted once. Roughly 6.7% of the sample rests with the top ten. The material sequenced was PBMCs, taken after 36 months of ibrutinib treatment. These receptors originate from a human donor with chronic lymphocytic leukemia.

The chain uses TRBV6-5 and TRBJ2-7; D might be TRBD2 (5 bases). The CDR3 runs to 15 residues. Between the trimmed V and J ends, which lost 6 bases and 3 bases, there was a span of 18 bases. Germline V CDR1 and CDR2: MNHEY, SVGAGI. The CDR3 reads CASSRTHLLDYEQYF. DNA of the CDR3: TGTGCCAGCAGCAGGACTCACCTCCTAGACTACGAGCAGTACTTC.

The chain uses TRBV29-1 and TRBJ2-7; D is unclear. The V gene lost 0 bases and the J gene lost 3 bases, with 15 bases spanning the gap. Per the germline V gene, CDR1 is SQVTM and CDR2 is ANQGSEA. This CDR3 has 15 amino acids. The CDR3 nucleotides read TGCAGCGTTGAAGAGGAAAAGGGCATAAACTACGAGCAGTACTTC. Translation gives CSVEEEKGINYEQYF.

The chain uses TRBV4-2 and TRBJ2-3, with no clear D. The CDR3 is 14 residues long. CDR1 LGHNA and CDR2 YNFKEQ come from the germline V gene. V was cut by 1 base and J by 2 bases, with 7 bases left in between. The CDR3 protein is CASSQGLVTDTQYF. The CDR3 region has the DNA TGTGCCAGCAGCCAAGGTCTTGTCACAGATACGCAGTATTTT.

The rearrangement joins TRBV6-5 to TRBJ2-1; D could derive from TRBD1 or TRBD2 (5 bases each). The CDR3 loop spans 15 amino acids. Germline CDR1 MNHEY, CDR2 SVGAGI. The V gene lost 6 bases and the J gene lost 0 bases, with 12 bases spanning the gap. The CDR3 DNA follows: TGTGCCAGCAGCCGCTGGGGGAACTCCTACAATGAGCAGTTCTTC. This sequence encodes CASSRWGNSYNEQFF.

This clone was found a few times. J is TRBJ1-1 and V is TRBV12-5; D ambiguous. Germline CDR1 is LGHNT and CDR2 is FRNRAP. There are 11 residues in the CDR3. V was clipped by 6 bases and J by 1 base, with 3 bases between them. CDR3 DNA sequence: TGTGCTAGTGGCAAGAACACTGAAGCTTTCTTT. Amino acid sequence: CASGKNTEAFF.

The J gene is TRBJ2-1, the V gene TRBV11-3; D ambiguous. The CDR3 runs to 14 residues. Germline V gene data show CDR1 as SGHNT and CDR2 as YENEEA. Trimming took off 1 base at V and 8 bases at J, with 12 bases between the two ends. In nucleotides, the CDR3 is TGTGCCAGCAGCTTAGTGGCTAGATCCGATGAGCAGTTCTTC. It codes for CASSLVARSDEQFF.

This chain links TRBV14 with TRBJ1-4; D perhaps matches TRBD1 (6 bases). This CDR3 is built from 15 residues. Trimming pared 5 bases from V and 2 bases from J, leaving 12 bases between. From germline, CDR1 is SGHDN and CDR2 FVKESK. CDR3 residues: CASSIQGMTNEKLFF. CDR3 nucleotides: TGTGCCAGCAGCATCCAGGGGATGACTAATGAAAAACTGTTTTTT. Full variable domain (outside the CDR3, taken from reference TRBV14 and TRBJ1-4): EAGVTQFPSHSVIEKGQTVTLRCDPISGHDNLYWYRRVMGKEIKFLLHFVKESKQDESGMPNNRFLAERTGGTYSTLKVQPAELEDSGVYFCASSIQGMTNEKLFFGSGTQLSVL.

DNA of the CDR3: TGTGCCAGCAGCTTTAACAGACCTCCCTCGTACAGAAACACCATATATTTT. Protein sequence: CASSFNRPPSYRNTIYF. The V gene is TRBV7-8, the J gene TRBJ1-3; no firm D call. Germline V gene data show CDR1 as SGHVS and CDR2 as FQNEAQ. V lost 3 bases and J 5 bases, leaving 20 bases between the germline ends. The CDR3 has 17 amino acids.

The chain is built from TRBV27 and TRBJ2-1; possibly TRBD2 for D (5 bases). The CDR3 loop spans 16 amino acids. V was cut by 0 bases and J by 5 bases, with 14 bases left in between. CDR1 is MNHEY and CDR2 is SMNVEV in the germline V gene (reference sequence). The CDR3 DNA is TGTGCCAGCAGTTTATCCCGACTACCTACGAACAATGAGCAGTTCTTC. Protein product: CASSLSRLPTNNEQFF.

CDR3 bases: TGTGCCAGTAGTATCTATCCTAAGCCCGGGGAGCTGTTTTTT. Its protein is CASSIYPKPGELFF. The chain couples TRBV19 to TRBJ2-2, with D unresolved. The CDR3 runs to 14 residues. V was cut by 3 bases and J by 6 bases, with 11 bases left in between. Germline values: CDR1 LNHDA, CDR2 SQIVND (reference sequence).

The chain uses TRBV19 and TRBJ1-2; the D is unclear. The CDR3 loop spans 15 amino acids. Trimming shortened V by 2 bases and J by 1 base, and 11 bases separated the two germline ends. Germline CDR1 reads LNHDA; CDR2 reads SQIVND (reference sequence). CDR3 region: CASSISDVRNYGYTF. CDR3 in DNA: TGTGCCAGTAGTATATCGGACGTTCGTAACTATGGCTACACCTTC.

The gene calls are TRBV28 and TRBJ2-5, with 8 bases fitting TRBD2. Trimming cost V 1 base and J 4 bases; bases outside gene matches: 8. CDR1 is MDHEN and CDR2 is SYDVKM in the germline V gene. This CDR3 is 16 amino acids long. Here the CDR3 reads CASSLSTPGGVETQYF. The CDR3 DNA reads as TGTGCCAGCAGTTTATCAACCCCGGGAGGGGTAGAGACCCAGTACTTC.

J is TRBJ1-5 and V is TRBV7-2; no clear D. The CDR3 loop spans 17 amino acids. Trimming stripped 1 base from V and 1 base from J, with 14 bases between. Germline V gene sequence: CDR1 SGHTA, CDR2 FQGNSA. The chain's CDR3 is CASSLGFRLSSNQPQHF. CDR3 sequence (DNA): TGTGCCAGCAGCTTAGGGTTCAGGTTATCGAGCAATCAGCCCCAGCATTTT.

This chain links TRBV6-5 with TRBJ2-7, with D perhaps matching TRBD1 (6 bases). Per the germline V gene, CDR1 is MNHEY and CDR2 is SVGAGI. Trimming stripped 8 bases from V and 4 bases from J, with 9 bases between. The CDR3 covers 11 residues. This CDR3 reads CASLRGYEQYF. The CDR3 nucleotides are TGTGCCAGCCTGAGGGGGTACGAGCAGTACTTC.